The 9 T cell receptor beta chains below come from one sample, sequenced in a study of blood T cells in healthy people across ages. Using a J-beta primer mix together with a sample-barcoded 5' primer, a second PCR was run for roughly 6 to 11 cycles. From the 5' RACE reads, TCRdb called clonotypes with MiXCR, one entry per CDR3 protein. The sample carries 1.5 million to 2 million distinct CDR3 sequences, under 30% recorded once. Sequencing used blood. The receptors originated from a woman in her twenties or thirties in good health.

This chain links TRBV19 with TRBJ2-1; 10 bases map to TRBD2. The CDR3 totals 11 residues. Germline V lookup: CDR1 LNHDA, CDR2 SQIVND (reference sequence). In DNA form, the CDR3 reads TGTGCTAGCGGGGGGCACAATGAGCAGTTCTTC. Translating it yields CASGGHNEQFF.

This clonotype has ten or more counts. V and J are TRBV6-6 and TRBJ1-2; D is unresolved. V was pared by 5 bases and J by 2 bases, with 9 bases between. The CDR3 length is 13 residues. CDR1 MNHNY and CDR2 SVGAGI come from the germline V gene (reference sequence). CDR3 sequence (DNA): TGTGCCAGCAGTAACCCGGGGAACTATGGCTACACCTTC. It codes for CASSNPGNYGYTF.

The V gene is TRBV2, the J gene TRBJ2-2; a weak D match, TRBD1 (5 bases). Germline CDR1 SNHLY, CDR2 FYNNEI. This CDR3 contains 15 residues. Trimming took off 7 bases at V and 6 bases at J, with 18 bases between the two ends. Here the CDR3 DNA reads TGTGCCAGCATACCTCTGGGGCGCCTCCCCGGGGAGCTGTTTTTT. Translated: CASIPLGRLPGELFF.

A few counts support this clonotype. The chain uses TRBV20-1 and TRBJ2-7; D may be TRBD1 or TRBD2 (5 bases each). Trimming removed 1 base from V and 7 bases from J, with 8 bases in between. There are 11 residues in the CDR3. In germline, CDR1 is DFQATT, CDR2 SNEGSKA (reference sequence). The CDR3 bases are TGCAGTGCTAGAGTGGGGACGGAGCAGTACTTC. Translation gives CSARVGTEQYF.

This clonotype occurred many times. This chain joins TRBV20-1 and TRBJ2-6, with unresolved D. The CDR3 has 14 residues. Germline lookup yields CDR1 DFQATT and CDR2 SNEGSKA (reference sequence). Trimming stripped 3 bases from V and 0 bases from J, with 6 bases between. CDR3 loop: CSARVVSGANVLTF. The DNA for the CDR3 is TGCAGTGCTAGGGTCGTCTCTGGGGCCAACGTCCTGACTTTC.

This clonotype was seen only a few times. The chain couples TRBV29-1 to TRBJ2-1, with D perhaps TRBD2 (6 bases). CDR3 length: 13 residues. Trimming stripped 4 bases from V and 7 bases from J, with 14 bases between. Per the germline V gene, CDR1 is SQVTM and CDR2 is ANQGSEA. The CDR3 DNA is TGCAGCGTTGGGAGGGCGGGCGGAAATGAGCAGTTCTTC. As protein: CSVGRAGGNEQFF.

This sequence joins TRBV7-9 and TRBJ2-5; either TRBD1 or TRBD2 may fit D (5 bases each). Germline V gene sequence: CDR1 SEHNR, CDR2 FQNEAQ (reference sequence). V lost 5 bases to trimming and J lost 4 bases, with 23 bases between them. This CDR3 comprises 17 residues. The CDR3 spells CASSPRQGLGSAETQYF. The CDR3 nucleotides are TGTGCCAGCAGCCCCCGGCAGGGCCTGGGGAGTGCAGAGACCCAGTACTTC.

The sample holds many counts of this clonotype. The chain links TRBV20-1 to TRBJ1-2; D not certain. CDR3 length: 12 residues. V lost 1 base and J 5 bases, leaving 8 bases between the germline ends. Germline V gene sequence: CDR1 DFQATT, CDR2 SNEGSKA (reference sequence). The CDR3 region has the DNA TGCAGTGCTAGAGGGCAGTTATATGGCTACACCTTC. Residues: CSARGQLYGYTF.

This clonotype has a handful of counts. The rearrangement joins TRBV5-1 to TRBJ1-2, with D possibly matching TRBD1 (5 bases). This CDR3 contains 12 residues. The germline V gene has CDR1 SGHRS and CDR2 YFSETQ. V was cut by 7 bases and J by 5 bases, with 12 bases left in between. CDR3 loop: CASATEGYGYTF. The CDR3 nucleotides are TGCGCCAGCGCAACAGAGGGGTATGGCTACACCTTC.